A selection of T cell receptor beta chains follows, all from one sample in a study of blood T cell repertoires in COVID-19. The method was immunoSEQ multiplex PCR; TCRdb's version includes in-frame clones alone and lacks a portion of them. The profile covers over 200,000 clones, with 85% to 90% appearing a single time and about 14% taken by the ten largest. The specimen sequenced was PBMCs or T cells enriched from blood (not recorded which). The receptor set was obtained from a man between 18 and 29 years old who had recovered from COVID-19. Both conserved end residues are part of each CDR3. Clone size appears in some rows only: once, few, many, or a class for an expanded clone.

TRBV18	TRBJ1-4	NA	CASSPGGANEKLFF
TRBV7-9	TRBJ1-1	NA	CASNPGQMNTEAFF
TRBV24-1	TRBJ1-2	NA	CATSDAPGARGYTF
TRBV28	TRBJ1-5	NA	CASSLGAGKGLSNQPQHF
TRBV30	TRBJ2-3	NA	CAWSVHNTDTQYF
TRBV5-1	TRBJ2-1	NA	CASSLVSVTSGATEQFF
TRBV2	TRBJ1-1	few	CASSEQGVRDTEAFF
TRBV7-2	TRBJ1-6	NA	CASGGTANNSPLHF
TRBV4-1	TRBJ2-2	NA	CASSHVTGTGELFF
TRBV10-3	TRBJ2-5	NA	CAISESKGGWETQYF
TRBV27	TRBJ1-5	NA	CASSPDRGNQPQHF
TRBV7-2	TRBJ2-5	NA	CASSLVGAGTAETQYF
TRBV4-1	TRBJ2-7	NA	CASSQDRPTEDWSSYEQYF
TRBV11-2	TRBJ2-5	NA	CASNRRGQGRETQYF
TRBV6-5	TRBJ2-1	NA	CASSYSWGESYNEQFF
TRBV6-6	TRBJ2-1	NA	CASSDRGSLLKNEQFF
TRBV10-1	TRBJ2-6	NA	CASSGHPSSGANVLTF
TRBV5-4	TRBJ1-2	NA	CASSFTANYGYTF
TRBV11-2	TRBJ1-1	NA	CASSLVRQVQAFF
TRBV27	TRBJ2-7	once	CASRAGPWRPTYEQYF